This record looks at one T cell receptor (beta chain) sequence and its context. The target antigen is unknown. There are 14 residues in the CDR3. The V gene's germline CDR1 is MNHNS and CDR2 SASEGT. V was pared by 4 bases and J by 5 bases, with 5 bases of the junction left unmatched. The data are from a study of cytomegalovirus exposure and HLA in healthy donors. Whole-study findings and limits: First-cohort TCR clusters tended to co-occur in the 90 to 150 validation repertoires, a later analysis found. Among the CMV-associated chains, a few were confirmed in vitro as specific for CMV antigens. Most TCR sequences proved rare, with some public TCRs found in many donors.

Method: immunoSEQ multiplex PCR; TCRdb's copy keeps in-frame clones and lacks some. The sample yields tens of thousands of clones, around 82% seen once. This TCR came from a woman under 30 in good health and CMV-seropositive. Sequencing was done on a sample of PBMCs. The genes are TRBV6-1 and TRBJ2-7, with 10 bases identical to TRBD1. CDR3 sequence: CASSGRDRGDEQYF. CDR3 bases: TGTGCCAGCAGTGGCCGGGACAGGGGCGACGAGCAGTACTTC.